Following are 4 T cell receptor beta chains from one sample sequenced in a study of a mutant IDH1 vaccine in newly diagnosed glioma. Indicated time point: week 23, last vaccination. Doses consisted of 300 ug of mutant IDH1 20-mer peptide each, paired with topical imiquimod. TCRdb's copy holds only in-frame clones and misses some; the assay was immunoSEQ multiplex PCR. This table has 38,000 or so clones, about four fifths appearing once. No antigen has been assigned to these receptors. The sample was PBMCs, taken from a glioma patient whose treatment included an IDH1 peptide vaccine. The receptor source for this set is a man aged 40-50 years with glioma.

In DNA form, the CDR3 reads TGTGCCAGCAGTGAAACTGGGACAGGGAGCGATCGCTATGGCTACACCTTC. Protein product: CASSETGTGSDRYGYTF. The chain employs TRBV2 and TRBJ1-2, with 9 bases fitting TRBD1. The germline V gene has CDR1 SNHLY and CDR2 FYNNEI. Trimming cost V 2 bases and J 4 bases; bases outside gene matches: 11. CDR3 length equals 17 residues.

The chain employs TRBV7-2 and TRBJ2-2; D not resolved. CDR1 is SGHTA, CDR2 FQGNSA, per germline. The CDR3 loop spans 14 amino acids. V lost 2 bases to trimming and J lost 5 bases, with 9 bases between them. CDR3 region: CASSLIGSTGELFF. The CDR3 DNA sequence: TGTGCCAGCAGCTTAATAGGGTCGACCGGGGAGCTGTTTTTT.

The CDR3 region has the DNA TGTGCCAGCAGCGTAGAGTTAGGCCCTGGGGGAGATACGCAGTATTTT. Translated: CASSVELGPGGDTQYF. The chain uses TRBV9 and TRBJ2-3; D is tentatively TRBD1 or TRBD2 (5 bases each). The CDR3 covers 16 residues. The germline V gene has CDR1 SGDLS and CDR2 YYNGEE. The V gene lost 0 bases and the J gene lost 5 bases, with 16 bases spanning the gap.

The chain employs TRBV7-2 and TRBJ1-3; D unclear. The germline gives CDR1 SGHTA, CDR2 FQGNSA. The CDR3 has 12 residues. Trimming pared 6 bases from V and 4 bases from J, leaving 7 bases between. This CDR3 reads CASSQDGNTIYF. The DNA for the CDR3 is TGTGCCAGCAGTCAGGACGGAAACACCATATATTTT.